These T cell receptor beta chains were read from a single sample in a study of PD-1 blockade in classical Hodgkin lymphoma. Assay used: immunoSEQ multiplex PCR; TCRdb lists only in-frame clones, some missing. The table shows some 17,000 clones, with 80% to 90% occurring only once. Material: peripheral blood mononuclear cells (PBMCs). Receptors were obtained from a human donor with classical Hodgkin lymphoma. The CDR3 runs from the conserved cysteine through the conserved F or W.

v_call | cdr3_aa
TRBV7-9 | CASSLVARSYNEQFF
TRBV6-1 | CASTNGYLQYF
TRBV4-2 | CASSHIQQGALGYTF
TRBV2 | CASSEERLNRGNQPQHF
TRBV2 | CASSEGHRAQHF
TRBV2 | CASRPGTGGTGELFF
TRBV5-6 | CASREGQASQFF
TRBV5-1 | CASSLGVASSTDTQYF
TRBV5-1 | CASSLGQGAYEQYF
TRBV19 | CASSISFNQPQHF
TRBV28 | CASRPPGRQGELFF
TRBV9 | CASSVATWLADYNEQFF
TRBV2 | CASSDGRTSGEETQYF
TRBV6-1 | CASSEAGDKGWAGQYF
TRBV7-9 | CASSVLSTDSYEQYF
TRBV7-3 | CASSTRGRVRLNQPQHF
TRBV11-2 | CASSLVPGAYNEQFF
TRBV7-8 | CASSLVGQLGQPQHF
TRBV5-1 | CASSSTLRDRGTEAFF
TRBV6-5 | CASSYGGANTEAFF
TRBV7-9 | CASSWRTGGSEKLFF
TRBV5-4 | CASSLPVGDRETQYF
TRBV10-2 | CASTRQGSNQEYF
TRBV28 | CASSAHAAVEQFF
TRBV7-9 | CASIRVLGTEAFF
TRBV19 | CATPVTGNAGELFF